The 4 T cell receptor beta chains listed next were all sequenced from one sample in a study of OX40 agonist ivuxolimab in advanced cancers. Measured with immunoSEQ multiplex PCR; TCRdb has only the in-frame clones, and not every one. Here the sample spans some 80,000 clones, almost 95% being singletons. Sample: CD4+ or CD8+ T cells sorted from blood, taken in a trial of the OX40 agonist ivuxolimab. The receptor source for this set is an adult with an advanced solid tumor such as melanoma, head and neck, liver or kidney cancer.

As concerns this clone: A read error may account for a junction end that differs from germline. The CDR3 DNA reads as TGTGCCGGCAGCTTATCGGGCGGACAGAACACTGAAGCTTTCTTT. It translates to CAGSLSGGQNTEAFF. V and J are TRBV13 and TRBJ1-1; D perhaps matches TRBD1 (5 bases). This CDR3 is built from 15 residues. From germline, CDR1 is PRHDT and CDR2 FYEKMQ (reference sequence).

V and J are TRBV15 and TRBJ2-5, with 7 bases aligning to TRBD1. Unmatched junction bases numbered 9, after V lost 2 bases and J lost 9 bases. CDR3 size: 14 residues. Germline V gene data show CDR1 as LNHNV and CDR2 as YYDKDF (reference sequence). The CDR3 DNA sequence: TGTGCCACCAGCAGACCAGATCGAGGGGGCGCCCAGTACTTC. As protein: CATSRPDRGGAQYF.

The V gene is TRBV6-1, the J gene TRBJ2-7; D is perhaps TRBD2 (6 bases). Trimming stripped 1 base from V and 7 bases from J, with 14 bases between. The CDR3 length is 14 residues. Per the germline V gene, CDR1 is MNHNS and CDR2 is SASEGT. CDR3 in DNA: TGTGCCAGCAGTGAAGGGCCCCCGGGGAGGGAGCAGTACTTC. Translation: CASSEGPPGREQYF.

The V call is TRBV5-1, the J call TRBJ1-2, with 7 bases identical to TRBD1. From germline, CDR1 is SGHRS and CDR2 YFSETQ. Losses at the gene ends were 0 bases for V and 1 base for J; bases not matched to a gene: 6. This CDR3 contains 16 residues. The CDR3 loop reads CASSLVPGGINYGYTF. The CDR3 DNA sequence: TGCGCCAGCAGCTTGGTGCCAGGGGGAATTAACTATGGCTACACCTTC.